This TCR beta chain was identified during a study of cytomegalovirus exposure and HLA in healthy donors. PCR primers comprised 60 Vbeta and 13 Jbeta primers. Clones were sequenced by immunoSEQ multiplex PCR, and TCRdb holds only the in-frame ones, with some missing. The sample's table shows 100,000 to 150,000 clones. CDR1 and CDR2 (germline): ENHRY, SYGVKD. V was shortened by 7 bases and J by 0 bases, with 9 bases between the two germline ends. CDR3 length: 13 amino acids. The chain employs TRBV10-3 and TRBJ1-2; no firm D call. The sample taken for sequencing was PBMCs. The receptor was isolated from a man younger than 35 in good health and CMV-seronegative. CDR3 nucleotide sequence: TGTGCCATCAAGAATGAGGCTAACTATGGCTACACCTTC. This gives the protein CAIKNEANYGYTF.